This T cell receptor (beta chain) stems from a study of radiotherapy plus CTLA-4 blockade in lung cancer. Study in general: Of the patients, 15% to 20% showed objective responses and roughly 30% attained disease control.

Focal radiation plus CTLA-4 blockade with ipilimumab was given to patients with chemo-refractory metastatic non-small-cell lung cancer. Germline assignment: CDR1 SQVTM and CDR2 ANQGSEA. This CDR3 has 15 residues. V gave up 0 bases and J gave up 5 bases, with 16 bases separating them. Using immunoSEQ multiplex PCR, the repertoire was profiled, and TCRdb retains in-frame clones only, with some absent. The sample yields tens of thousands of clones, 77% seen once. Specimen: peripheral blood, collected from a patient treated with radiotherapy plus ipilimumab. The sequence was collected from a human donor with non-small cell lung cancer who had a partial response to radiotherapy plus ipilimumab. This sequence joins TRBV29-1 and TRBJ1-1; no clear D. CDR3: CSVEDSITLGTEAFF. The CDR3 region has the DNA TGCAGCGTTGAAGATTCGATTACACTAGGGACTGAAGCTTTCTTT.